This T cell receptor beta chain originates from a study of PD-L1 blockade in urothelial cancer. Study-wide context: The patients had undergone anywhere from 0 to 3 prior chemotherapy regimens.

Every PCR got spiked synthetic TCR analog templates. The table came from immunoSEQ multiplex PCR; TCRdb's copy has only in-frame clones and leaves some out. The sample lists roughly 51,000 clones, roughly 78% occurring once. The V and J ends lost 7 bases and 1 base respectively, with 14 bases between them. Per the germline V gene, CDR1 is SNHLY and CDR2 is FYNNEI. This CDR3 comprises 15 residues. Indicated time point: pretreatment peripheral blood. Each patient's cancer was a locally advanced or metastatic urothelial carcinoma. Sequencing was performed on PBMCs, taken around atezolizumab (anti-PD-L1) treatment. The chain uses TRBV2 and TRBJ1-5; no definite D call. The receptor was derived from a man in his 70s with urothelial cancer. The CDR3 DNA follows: TGTGCCAGCAATGGCGGTGGGTTCAGCAATCAGCCCCAGCATTTT. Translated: CASNGGGFSNQPQHF.